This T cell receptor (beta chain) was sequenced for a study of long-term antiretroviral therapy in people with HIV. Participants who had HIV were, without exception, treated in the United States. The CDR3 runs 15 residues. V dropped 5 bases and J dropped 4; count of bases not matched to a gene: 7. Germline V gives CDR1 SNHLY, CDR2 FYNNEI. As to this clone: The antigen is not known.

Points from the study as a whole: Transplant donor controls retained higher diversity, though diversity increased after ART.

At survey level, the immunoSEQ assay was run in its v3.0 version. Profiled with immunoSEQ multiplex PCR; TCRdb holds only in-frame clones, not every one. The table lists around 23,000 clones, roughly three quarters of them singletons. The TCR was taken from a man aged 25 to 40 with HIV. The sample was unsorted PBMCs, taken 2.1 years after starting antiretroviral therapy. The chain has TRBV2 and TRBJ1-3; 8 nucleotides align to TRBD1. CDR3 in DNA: TGTGCCAGCAGTTCTACAGGGGGTTCGGGAAACACCATATATTTT. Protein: CASSSTGGSGNTIYF.